Presented here are 15 T cell receptor beta chains from one specimen sequenced in a study of T cell repertoires in cytomegalovirus infection. Their specific antigens are unknown. One entry per CDR3 protein results from TCRdb running MiXCR on the reads. The sample records roughly 500,000 distinct CDR3 sequences, roughly a third being singletons. The source was cultured PBMCs, collected from culture after CMV antigen stimulation. These receptors all stem from a human donor in good health (CMV status not recorded). Some clones in this sample may be carry-over from other donors' samples.

There are many counts of this clonotype. The J gene is TRBJ2-1, the V gene TRBV7-2; D unresolved. CDR1 and CDR2 from the germline V gene are SGHTA and FQGNSA. CDR3 length: 11 residues. Trimming removed 7 bases at V and 6 bases at J, with 7 bases between. This chain's CDR3 is CASNDRNEQFF. The DNA of the CDR3 is TGTGCCAGCAACGACCGCAATGAGCAGTTCTTC.

The chain recombines TRBV6-2 or TRBV6-3 with TRBJ2-7; 9 bases map to TRBD1. Trimming took 0 bases from V and 3 from J; bases not matched to a gene: 12. CDR3 length: 18 amino acids. The germline V gene encodes CDR1 MNHEY and CDR2 SVGEGT. CDR3 region: CASSYSIGGTGINYEQYV. The CDR3 DNA sequence: TGTGCCAGCAGTTACTCGATAGGTGGGACAGGGATAAACTACGAGCAGTACGTC.

The V gene is TRBV7-9, the J gene TRBJ2-7, with no clear D. The CDR3 totals 12 residues. Trimming removed 1 base from V and 6 bases from J, with 7 bases in between. Germline V gene sequence: CDR1 SEHNR, CDR2 FQNEAQ (reference sequence). CDR3 sequence reads: CASSLEGGEQYV. DNA for the CDR3: TGTGCCAGCAGCTTAGAAGGTGGCGAGCAGTACGTC.

The rearrangement joins TRBV6-1 to TRBJ1-1; maybe TRBD1 (6 bases). Looked up from germline, CDR1 is MNHNS and CDR2 is SASEGT. The CDR3 is 15 amino acids. V lost 5 bases and J lost 0, with 13 bases in between. In DNA, the CDR3 is TGTGCCAGCAGTTACGGGGGGGCGATGAACACTGAAGCTTTCTTT. It codes for CASSYGGAMNTEAFF.

This rearrangement joins TRBV28 to TRBJ2-7; the D gene could be TRBD1 or TRBD2 (5 bases each). Trimming cost V 4 bases and J 6 bases, with 10 bases left between them. This CDR3 has 12 amino acids. CDR1 and CDR2 (germline): MDHEN, SYDVKM. For the CDR3, the DNA is TGTGCCAGCAGTTACGGGACGCGCGAGCAGTACTTC. This gives the protein CASSYGTREQYF.

The rearrangement joins TRBV11-2 to TRBJ1-2; TRBD1 agrees at 9 bases. Germline V gene lookup returns CDR1 SGHAT and CDR2 FQNNGV. The CDR3 runs to 14 residues. V dropped 6 bases and J dropped 7; count of bases not matched to a gene: 9. The CDR3 nucleotides are TGTGCCAGCAGGCGTTTACAGGGGGCTTTTGGCTACACCTTC. This translates into CASRRLQGAFGYTF.

A few counts support this clonotype. The chain recombines TRBV6-2 or TRBV6-3 with TRBJ1-1; D is undetermined. CDR3 length: 16 residues. V was pared by 8 bases and J by 3 bases, with 22 bases between. Germline V gene sequence: CDR1 MNHEY, CDR2 SVGEGT. The chain's CDR3 is CASHIARARRDTEAFF. CDR3 DNA sequence: TGTGCCAGCCACATTGCTAGAGCTCGAAGGGACACTGAAGCTTTCTTT.

This clonotype was counted a few times. The rearrangement uses TRBV23-1 and TRBJ1-2; the D is unclear. TRBV23-1 qualifies as an ORF whose function is uncertain. The CDR3 runs to 11 residues. Trimming removed 5 bases at V and 4 bases at J, with 5 bases between. CDR3 in DNA: TGCGCCAGCAGTAGGAGCTATGGCTACACCTTC. Its translation is CASSRSYGYTF.

In this sample, this clonotype turned up a few times. The gene calls are TRBV12-3 or TRBV12-4 and TRBJ2-3, with a possible D match to TRBD2 (5 bases). With 6 bases removed from V and 3 bases from J, the gap between germline ends came to 19 bases. This CDR3 is built from 16 residues. The CDR3 DNA reads as TGTGCCAGCAGGAGAACGGGGAGTAGTGTAACAGATACGCAGTATTTT. Its translation: CASRRTGSSVTDTQYF.

The chain joins TRBV4-1 to TRBJ1-6; D gene uncertain. Germline CDR1 and CDR2: MGHRA and YSYEKL. The length of the CDR3 is 15 residues. V was cut by 0 bases and J by 9 bases, with 12 bases left in between. The CDR3 region has the DNA TGCGCCAGCAGCCAAGAAATGGAAATGACTTCACCCCTCCACTTT. Translated: CASSQEMEMTSPLHF.

The chain has TRBV3-1 and TRBJ2-2; possible D gene TRBD1, 5 bases. The CDR3 is 15 amino acids. V was shortened by 0 bases and J by 6 bases, with 11 bases between the two germline ends. The germline CDR1 and CDR2 sequences are LGHDT and YNNKEL (reference sequence). This chain's CDR3 is CASSQDWGPPGELFF. The CDR3 DNA follows: TGTGCCAGCAGCCAAGATTGGGGCCCCCCCGGGGAGCTGTTTTTT.

The gene calls are TRBV6-6 and TRBJ1-2, with unresolved D. V was trimmed by 4 bases and J by 3 bases, leaving 9 bases between them. The CDR3 spans 13 residues. Germline-derived CDR1 and CDR2 are MNHNY and SVGAGI (reference sequence). The CDR3 DNA sequence: TGTGCCAGCAGTTTCCTAAAGGACTATGGCTACACCTTC. It encodes CASSFLKDYGYTF.

The CDR3 bases are TGTGCCAGCAGTCTCCCTTGGGCGAGCGAAAAACTGTTTTTT. Translation: CASSLPWASEKLFF. The rearrangement links TRBV27 to TRBJ1-4; D uncertain. Germline lookup yields CDR1 MNHEY and CDR2 SMNVEV (reference sequence). The CDR3 spans 14 residues. With 5 bases removed from V and 8 bases from J, the gap between germline ends came to 15 bases.

This clonotype occurred a few times. CDR3: CASSRDRVETQYF. CDR3 in DNA: TGTGCCAGCAGCCGCGACAGGGTCGAGACCCAGTACTTC. The chain has TRBV7-2 and TRBJ2-5; 7 bases fit TRBD1. The CDR3 runs 13 residues. Germline CDR1 is SGHTA and CDR2 is FQGNSA. Trimming removed 5 bases from V and 5 bases from J; junction bases left unmatched: 5.

A few counts support this clonotype. The chain uses TRBV6-1 and TRBJ2-4; D gene unclear. From germline, CDR1 is MNHNS and CDR2 SASEGT. Trimming removed 5 bases from V and 0 bases from J, with 11 bases in between. The CDR3 totals 15 residues. CDR3 protein: CASSPPGLAKNIQYF. The CDR3 DNA is TGTGCCAGCAGTCCCCCGGGCCTAGCCAAAAACATTCAGTACTTC.